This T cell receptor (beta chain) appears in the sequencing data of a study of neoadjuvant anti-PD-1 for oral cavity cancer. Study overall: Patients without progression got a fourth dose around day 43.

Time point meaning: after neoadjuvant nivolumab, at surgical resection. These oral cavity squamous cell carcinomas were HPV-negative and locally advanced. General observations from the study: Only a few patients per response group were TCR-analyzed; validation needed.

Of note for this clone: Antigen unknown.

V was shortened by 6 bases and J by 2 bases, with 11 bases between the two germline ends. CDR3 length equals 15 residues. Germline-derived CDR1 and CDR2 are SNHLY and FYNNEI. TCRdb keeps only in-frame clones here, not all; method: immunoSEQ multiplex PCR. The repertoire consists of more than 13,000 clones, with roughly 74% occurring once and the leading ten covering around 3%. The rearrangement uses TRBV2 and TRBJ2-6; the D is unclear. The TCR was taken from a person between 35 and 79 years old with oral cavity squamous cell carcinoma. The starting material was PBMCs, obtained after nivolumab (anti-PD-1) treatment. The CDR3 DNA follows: TGTGCCAGCAGCTTGACGCTCCCTGGGGCCAACGTCCTGACTTTC. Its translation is CASSLTLPGANVLTF. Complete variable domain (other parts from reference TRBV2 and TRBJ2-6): EPEVTQTPSHQVTQMGQEVILRCVPISNHLYFYWYRQILGQKVEFLVSFYNNEISEKSEIFDDQFSVERPDGSNFTLKIRSTKLEDSAMYFCASSLTLPGANVLTFGAGSRLTVL.